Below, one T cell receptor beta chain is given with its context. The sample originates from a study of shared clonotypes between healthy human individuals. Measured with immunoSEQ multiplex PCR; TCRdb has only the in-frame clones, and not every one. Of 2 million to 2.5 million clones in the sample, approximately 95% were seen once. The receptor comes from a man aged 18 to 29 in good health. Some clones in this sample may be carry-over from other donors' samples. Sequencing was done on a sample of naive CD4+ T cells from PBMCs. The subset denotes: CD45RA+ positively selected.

CDR3 nucleotides: TGCGCCAGCAGCTTGGCCTGGCAGGGGGCTTCCGGGGAGCTGTTTTTT. This encodes CASSLAWQGASGELFF. V gene TRBV5-1 combines with J gene TRBJ2-2, with 8 bases identical to TRBD1. Germline CDR1 reads SGHRS; CDR2 reads YFSETQ. With 0 bases clipped from V and 6 bases from J, the junction kept 7 bases outside the gene matches. This CDR3 region has 16 residues.